These 28 T cell receptor beta chains were all obtained from the same sample, sequenced in a study of T cell repertoires in cytomegalovirus infection (dated by TCRdb to between 2018 and 2021). The sequencer was an Illumina HiSeq 1500. Starting from the raw public reads, TCRdb applied fastp trimming at Q25, assembled clones with MiXCR and retained in-frame beta chains. Every CDR3 protein is listed once, alongside the most common genes and DNA of its rows. A total of roughly 250,000 distinct CDR3 sequences appear in this sample, approximately 24% of them only once. About 20% of the sample comes from the top ten. The sample taken for sequencing was CD8+ T cells from PBMCs. The receptors were gathered from a human donor in good health (CMV status not recorded). Some clones in this sample may be carry-over from other donors' samples.

The chain uses TRBV2 and TRBJ1-5, with 7 bases identical to TRBD1. CDR1 is SNHLY, CDR2 FYNNEI, per germline. Unmatched junction bases numbered 10, after V lost 8 bases and J lost 6 bases. The CDR3 extends over 14 amino acids. The chain's CDR3 is CASGGTGAFQPQHF. CDR3 sequence (DNA): TGTGCCAGCGGTGGCACAGGGGCTTTTCAGCCCCAGCATTTT.

The J gene is TRBJ2-2, the V gene TRBV12-3 or TRBV12-4, with a possible D match to TRBD2 (5 bases). The V end lost 6 bases, the J end lost 2 bases, and 10 bases lay between the germline ends. The CDR3 length is 14 residues. In DNA, the CDR3 is TGTGCCAGCAGCACGGACTCAAACACCGGGGAGCTGTTTTTT. Translation: CASSTDSNTGELFF.

This clonotype appeared a few times. This sequence joins TRBV7-6 and TRBJ2-1; the D gene is possibly TRBD1 (5 bases). This CDR3 contains 14 residues. V shed 1 base and J shed 7 bases, with 11 bases lying between them. The germline V gene encodes CDR1 SGHVS and CDR2 FNYEAQ. The CDR3 coding sequence is TGTGCCAGCAGCTTAGACCAACACAGGAATGAGCAGTTCTTC. This gives the protein CASSLDQHRNEQFF. The full variable domain, in which reference TRBV7-6 and TRBJ2-1 provide the parts outside the CDR3, is GAGVSQSPRYKVTKRGQDVALRCDPISGHVSLYWYRQALGQGPEFLTYFNYEAQQDKSGLPNDRFSAERPEGSISTLTIQRTEQRDSAMYRCASSLDQHRNEQFFGPGTRLTVL.

In its sample, this clonotype was seen a few times. The chain couples TRBV12-3 or TRBV12-4 to TRBJ1-2; D unresolved. This CDR3 spans 15 amino acids. Trimming stripped 1 base from V and 0 bases from J, with 9 bases between. This chain's CDR3 is CASSLGPGSNYGYTF. CDR3 in DNA: TGTGCCAGCAGTTTAGGGCCGGGGTCTAACTATGGCTACACCTTC.

The gene calls are TRBV20-1 and TRBJ2-7, with D perhaps matching TRBD1 (6 bases). Between the trimmed V and J ends, which lost 5 bases and 1 base, there was a span of 15 bases. CDR1 and CDR2 from the germline V gene are DFQATT and SNEGSKA (reference sequence). This CDR3 has 14 residues. The CDR3 loop is CSAADRRDSYEQYF. In nucleotides, the CDR3 is TGCAGTGCTGCTGACAGGAGAGATTCCTACGAGCAGTACTTC.

This clonotype was counted many times. The genes are TRBV20-1 and TRBJ2-2; 7 positions agree with TRBD1. With V trimmed by 0 bases and J by 4 bases, 8 bases remained unmatched. The CDR3 is made up of 16 amino acids. CDR1 and CDR2 (germline): DFQATT, SNEGSKA (reference sequence). The CDR3 spells CSARDLGGRSTGELFF. In nucleotides, the CDR3 is TGCAGTGCTAGAGATTTAGGGGGCCGGAGCACCGGGGAGCTGTTTTTT.

This clonotype was detected a few times. This rearrangement joins TRBV6-6 to TRBJ2-5; D is perhaps TRBD1 (6 bases). V dropped 6 bases and J dropped 10 bases, with 18 bases sitting between them. Germline lookup yields CDR1 MNHNY and CDR2 SVGAGI (reference sequence). The length of the CDR3 is 13 residues. CDR3 in DNA: TGTGCCAGCAGCGGAAAGGACAGCATAGGCCAGTACTTC. Its translation is CASSGKDSIGQYF.

A remark on this clonotype: The germline gene is not matched at one end of the junction; a read error may be the cause. V gene TRBV4-1 combines with J gene TRBJ1-4; 7 positions agree with TRBD1. Germline V gene lookup returns CDR1 MGHRA and CDR2 YSYEKL. The CDR3 spans 14 residues. The CDR3 loop is CASSQLPDREKLFF. The CDR3 DNA sequence: TGTGCCAGCAGCCAACTACCGGACAGGGAAAAACTGTTTTTT.

The table lists this clonotype with many counts. The gene calls are TRBV7-8 and TRBJ2-1, with D possibly being TRBD1 or TRBD2 (5 bases each). V lost 1 base, J lost 9 bases, and 16 bases lay in between. Germline V gene lookup returns CDR1 SGHVS and CDR2 FQNEAQ. The CDR3 is 15 residues long. The CDR3 spells CASSLVSREWGEQFF. The CDR3 DNA reads TGTGCCAGCAGCTTAGTGTCCAGGGAGTGGGGTGAGCAGTTCTTC.

This clonotype came up many times. The chain joins TRBV25-1 to TRBJ2-4, with D hard to call. Trimming pared 7 bases from V and 3 bases from J, leaving 10 bases between. This CDR3 region has 13 residues. CDR1 and CDR2 (germline): MGHDK, SYGVNS. CDR3 protein: CASISPNKNIQYF. CDR3 coding DNA: TGTGCCAGCATAAGCCCCAACAAAAACATTCAGTACTTC.

This clonotype was counted between two and nine times. Here the CDR3 DNA reads TGTGCCAGCAGTTACTCGGCCCTAGCGACCGGGGAGCTGTTTTTT. It encodes CASSYSALATGELFF. The chain couples TRBV6-5 to TRBJ2-2; D perhaps matches TRBD2 (6 bases). The ends were cut back, 0 bases at V and 5 bases at J, with 10 bases in the middle. The CDR3 contains 15 residues. Germline values: CDR1 MNHEY, CDR2 SVGAGI.

The chain links TRBV10-3 to TRBJ2-2; no reliable D call. This CDR3 region has 14 residues. With 10 bases removed from V and 1 base from J, the gap between germline ends came to 13 bases. The germline gives CDR1 ENHRY, CDR2 SYGVKD. The CDR3 loop reads CATLPTVNTGELFF. DNA of the CDR3: TGTGCCACCTTACCAACAGTGAACACCGGGGAGCTGTTTTTT.

Of note for this clonotype: A read error may produce the germline difference seen at one junction end. The CDR3 sequence: CASSKNTGRPNAKLFF. The CDR3 DNA follows: TGTGCCAGCAGTAAAAACACAGGGAGACCTAATGCAAAACTGTTTTTT. This rearrangement joins TRBV6-1 to TRBJ1-4; possible D gene TRBD1, 6 bases. Germline CDR1 is MNHNS and CDR2 is SASEGT. The CDR3 covers 16 residues.

This clonotype occurred a few times. CDR3 region: CASSIERDQRDEQFF. CDR3 coding DNA: TGTGCCAGCAGCATAGAGCGGGACCAACGGGATGAGCAGTTCTTC. The chain joins TRBV7-8 to TRBJ2-1; 7 bases are a match to TRBD2. The germline CDR1 and CDR2 sequences are SGHVS and FQNEAQ. This CDR3 is 15 amino acids long. Losses at the gene ends were 5 bases for V and 8 bases for J; bases not matched to a gene: 12.

This chain joins TRBV5-6 and TRBJ1-2; D is unclear. V was trimmed by 6 bases and J by 3 bases, leaving 9 bases between them. The CDR3 spans 12 residues. Germline V CDR1 and CDR2: SGHDT, YYEEEE. DNA of the CDR3: TGTGCCAGCACCACAGATGACTATGGCTACACCTTC. Protein sequence: CASTTDDYGYTF. The whole variable domain, remainder taken from reference TRBV5-6 and TRBJ1-2, is DAGVTQSPTHLIKTRGQQVTLRCSPKSGHDTVSWYQQALGQGPQFIFQYYEEEERQRGNFPDRFSGHQFPNYSSELNVNALLLGDSALYLCASTTDDYGYTFGSGTRLTVV.

This chain links TRBV2 with TRBJ2-3, with 11 bases aligning to TRBD1. Germline V gives CDR1 SNHLY, CDR2 FYNNEI. V lost 6 bases and J lost 11; bases outside the gene matches: 13. This CDR3 spans 15 amino acids. CDR3 in amino acids: CASSGTGGQSDEQYF. CDR3 bases: TGTGCCAGCAGCGGGACAGGGGGACAAAGCGATGAGCAGTATTTT.

This clonotype was detected ten times or more. The V gene is TRBV7-8, the J gene TRBJ1-1; 8 bases align to TRBD1. V lost 4 bases to trimming and J lost 3 bases; unmatched junction nucleotides: 4. Germline V lookup: CDR1 SGHVS, CDR2 FQNEAQ. There are 14 residues in the CDR3. This CDR3 is CASSSAGGYTEAFF. The CDR3, as DNA: TGTGCCAGCAGCTCCGCAGGGGGCTACACTGAAGCTTTCTTT.

This clonotype was found many times. The V call is TRBV28, the J call TRBJ1-5; the D is unclear. Germline assignment: CDR1 MDHEN and CDR2 SYDVKM. This CDR3 is built from 15 residues. V was cut by 7 bases and J by 0 bases, with 13 bases left in between. The CDR3 here is CASNPDLYSNQPQHF. In DNA form, the CDR3 reads TGTGCCAGCAATCCGGACCTCTATAGCAATCAGCCCCAGCATTTT.

Many counts were recorded for this clonotype. This chain connects TRBV19 to TRBJ2-3, with D possibly TRBD2 on 6 matching bases. Germline values: CDR1 LNHDA, CDR2 SQIVND (reference sequence). The V end was cut by 6 bases, the J end by 4 bases, with 14 bases between. This CDR3 has 14 amino acids. CDR3 sequence reads: CASSPGVGADTQYF. The CDR3 DNA reads TGTGCCAGTAGCCCGGGGGTGGGGGCAGATACGCAGTATTTT.

The chain is built from TRBV2 and TRBJ2-6; D may be TRBD1 (5 bases). The CDR3 loop spans 18 amino acids. CDR1 and CDR2 (germline): SNHLY, FYNNEI. Trimming removed 6 bases from V and 0 bases from J, with 18 bases in between. The CDR3 bases are TGTGCCAGCAGCCCCAGACAGCGTTGGTCCTCTGGGGCCAACGTCCTGACTTTC. This gives the protein CASSPRQRWSSGANVLTF.

This clonotype was detected only a few times. This sequence joins TRBV15 and TRBJ2-3; 7 positions match TRBD1. Germline loops: CDR1 LNHNV, CDR2 YYDKDF (reference sequence). The J segment lost 5 bases and the V segment lost 0 bases, leaving 5 bases of the junction unmatched. The CDR3 spans 15 residues. The CDR3 nucleotides are TGTGCCACCAGCAGAGATGGGCAGGGGGAAGATACGCAGTATTTT. It encodes CATSRDGQGEDTQYF.

This clonotype came up a few times. The chain carries TRBV20-1 and TRBJ2-3; D is unclear. The CDR3 runs to 13 residues. V gave up 1 base and J gave up 6 bases, with 11 bases separating them. CDR1 and CDR2 (germline): DFQATT, SNEGSKA (reference sequence). The CDR3, as DNA: TGCAGTGCTAGAGGTGATCAGGTGGATACGCAGTATTTT. It translates to CSARGDQVDTQYF.

The chain is built from TRBV4-2 and TRBJ1-1, with D possibly matching TRBD1 (5 bases). From germline, CDR1 is LGHNA and CDR2 YNFKEQ. Trimming took off 0 bases at V and 4 bases at J, with 12 bases between the two ends. The CDR3 covers 15 residues. CDR3 nucleotide sequence: TGTGCCAGCAGCCAAGATCCGGGGCATGCCACTGAAGCTTTCTTT. Its translation: CASSQDPGHATEAFF.

Details on this clonotype: A much larger clone is a single base away; this may be a read error. This chain links TRBV7-8 with TRBJ2-1; TRBD2 matches 13 bases. The CDR3 has 17 residues. Germline V gene sequence: CDR1 SGHVS, CDR2 FQNEAQ. Here the CDR3 DNA reads TGTACCAGCAGCCTCCGGACTAGCGGGGGCCCTGGGAATGAGCAGTTCTTC. Protein product: CTSSLRTSGGPGNEQFF.

This clonotype was recorded a few times. V usage is TRBV4-2 and J usage is TRBJ2-4, with 12 bases lining up with TRBD2. This CDR3 has 18 amino acids. J was trimmed by 2 bases and V by 1 base; bases with no gene match: 6. From germline, CDR1 is LGHNA and CDR2 YNFKEQ. As DNA, the CDR3 is TGTGCCAGCAGCCAAGGCCTAGCGGGGGGGGGAACCAAAAACATTCAGTACTTC. It specifies CASSQGLAGGGTKNIQYF.

This chain links TRBV28 with TRBJ2-1, with 11 positions matching TRBD2. V was clipped by 3 bases and J by 4 bases; unmatched bases: 5. Germline V gene data show CDR1 as MDHEN and CDR2 as SYDVKM. The CDR3 loop spans 16 amino acids. For the CDR3, the DNA is TGTGCCAGCAGTTTTGTTGGGACTAGCGGATACAATGAGCAGTTCTTC. It translates to CASSFVGTSGYNEQFF.

The J gene is TRBJ1-3, the V gene TRBV7-2; D remains unclear. Trimming shortened V by 2 bases and J by 0 bases, and 17 bases separated the two germline ends. Germline loops: CDR1 SGHTA, CDR2 FQGNSA. The length of the CDR3 is 18 residues. This chain's CDR3 is CASSLISAGPRSGNTIYF. CDR3 DNA: TGTGCCAGCAGCTTAATTTCGGCAGGTCCGCGCTCTGGAAACACCATATATTTT.

In its sample, this clonotype was seen a few times. The gene calls are TRBV29-1 and TRBJ2-7, with 10 bases identical to TRBD1. This CDR3 has 15 amino acids. From germline, CDR1 is SQVTM and CDR2 ANQGSEA. The J segment lost 0 bases and the V segment lost 3 bases, leaving 5 bases of the junction unmatched. The CDR3 nucleotides read TGCAGCGTTGATGCAGGGACAGGGGTCTCCTACGAGCAGTACTTC. It specifies CSVDAGTGVSYEQYF.